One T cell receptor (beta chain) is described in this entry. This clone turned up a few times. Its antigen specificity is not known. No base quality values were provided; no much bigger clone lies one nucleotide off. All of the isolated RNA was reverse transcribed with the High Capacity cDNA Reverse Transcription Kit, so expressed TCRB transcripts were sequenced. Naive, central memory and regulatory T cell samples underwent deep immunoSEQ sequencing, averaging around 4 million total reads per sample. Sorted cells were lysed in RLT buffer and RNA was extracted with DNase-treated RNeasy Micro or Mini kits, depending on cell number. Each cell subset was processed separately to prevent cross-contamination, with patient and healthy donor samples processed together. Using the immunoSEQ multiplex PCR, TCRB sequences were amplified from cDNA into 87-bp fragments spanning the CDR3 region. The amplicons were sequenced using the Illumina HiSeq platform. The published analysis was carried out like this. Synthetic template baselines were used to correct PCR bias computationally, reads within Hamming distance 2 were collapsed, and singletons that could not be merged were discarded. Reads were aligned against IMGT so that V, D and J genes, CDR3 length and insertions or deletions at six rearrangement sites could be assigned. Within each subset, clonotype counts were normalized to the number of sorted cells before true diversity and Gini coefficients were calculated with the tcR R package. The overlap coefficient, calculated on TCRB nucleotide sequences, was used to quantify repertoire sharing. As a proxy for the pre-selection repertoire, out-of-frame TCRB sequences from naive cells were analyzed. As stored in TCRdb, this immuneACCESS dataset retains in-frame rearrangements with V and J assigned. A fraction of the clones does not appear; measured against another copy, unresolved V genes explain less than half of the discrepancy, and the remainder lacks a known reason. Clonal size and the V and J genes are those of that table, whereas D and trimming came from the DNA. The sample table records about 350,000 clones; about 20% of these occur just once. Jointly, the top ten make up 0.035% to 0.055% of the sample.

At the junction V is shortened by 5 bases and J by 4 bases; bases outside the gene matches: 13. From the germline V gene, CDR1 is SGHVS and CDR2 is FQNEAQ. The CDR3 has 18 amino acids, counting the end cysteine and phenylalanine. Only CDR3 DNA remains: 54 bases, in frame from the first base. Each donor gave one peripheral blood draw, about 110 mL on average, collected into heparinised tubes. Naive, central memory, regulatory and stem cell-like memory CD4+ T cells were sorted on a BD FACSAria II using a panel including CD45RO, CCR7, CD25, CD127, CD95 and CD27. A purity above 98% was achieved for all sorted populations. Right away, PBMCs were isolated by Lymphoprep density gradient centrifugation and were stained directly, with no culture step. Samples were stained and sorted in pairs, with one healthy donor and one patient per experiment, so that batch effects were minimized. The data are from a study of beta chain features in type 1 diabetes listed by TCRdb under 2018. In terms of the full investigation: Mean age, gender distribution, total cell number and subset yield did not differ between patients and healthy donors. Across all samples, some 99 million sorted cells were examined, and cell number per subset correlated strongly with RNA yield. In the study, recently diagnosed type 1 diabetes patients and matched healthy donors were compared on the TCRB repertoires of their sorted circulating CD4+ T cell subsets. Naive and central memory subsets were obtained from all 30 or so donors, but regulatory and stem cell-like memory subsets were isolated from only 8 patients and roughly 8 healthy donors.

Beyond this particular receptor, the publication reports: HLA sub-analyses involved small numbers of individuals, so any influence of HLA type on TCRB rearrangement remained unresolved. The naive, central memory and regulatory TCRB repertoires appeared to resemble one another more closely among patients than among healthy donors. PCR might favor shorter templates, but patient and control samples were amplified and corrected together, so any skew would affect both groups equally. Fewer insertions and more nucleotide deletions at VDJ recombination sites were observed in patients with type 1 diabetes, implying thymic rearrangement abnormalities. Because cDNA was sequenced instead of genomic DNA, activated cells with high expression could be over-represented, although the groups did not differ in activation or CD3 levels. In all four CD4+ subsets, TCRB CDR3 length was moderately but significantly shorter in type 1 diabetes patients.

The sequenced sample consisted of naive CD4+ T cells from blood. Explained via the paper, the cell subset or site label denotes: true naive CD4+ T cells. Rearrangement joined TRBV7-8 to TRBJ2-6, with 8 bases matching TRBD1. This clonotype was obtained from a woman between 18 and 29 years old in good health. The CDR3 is CASSVSRDRLPGANVLTF. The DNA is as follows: TGTGCCAGCAGCGTGTCCCGGGACAGGCTTCCCGGGGCCAACGTCCTGACTTTC. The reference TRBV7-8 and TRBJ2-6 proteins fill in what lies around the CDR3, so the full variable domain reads GAGVSQSPRYKVAKRGQDVALRCDPISGHVSLFWYQQALGQGPEFLTYFQNEAQLDKSGLPSDRFFAERPEGSVSTLKIQRTQQEDSAVYLCASSVSRDRLPGANVLTFGAGSRLTVL.